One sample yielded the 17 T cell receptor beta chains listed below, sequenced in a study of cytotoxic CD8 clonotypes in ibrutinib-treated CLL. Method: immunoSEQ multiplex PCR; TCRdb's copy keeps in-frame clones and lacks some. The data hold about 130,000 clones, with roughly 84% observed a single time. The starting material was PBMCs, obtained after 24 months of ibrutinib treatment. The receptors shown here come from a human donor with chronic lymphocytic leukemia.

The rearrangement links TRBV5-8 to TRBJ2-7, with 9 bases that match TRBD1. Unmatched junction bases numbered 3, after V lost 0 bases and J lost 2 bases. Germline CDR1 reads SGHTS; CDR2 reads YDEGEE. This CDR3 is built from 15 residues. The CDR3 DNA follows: TGTGCCAGCAGCTTGGGGACAGGGGATACCTACGAGCAGTACTTC. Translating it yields CASSLGTGDTYEQYF.

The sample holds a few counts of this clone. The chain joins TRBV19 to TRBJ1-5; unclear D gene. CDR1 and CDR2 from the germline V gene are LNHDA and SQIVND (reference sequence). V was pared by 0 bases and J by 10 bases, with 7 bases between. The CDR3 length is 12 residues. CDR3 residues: CASSIDLRPQHF. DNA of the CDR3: TGTGCCAGTAGTATAGATCTCCGCCCCCAGCATTTT.

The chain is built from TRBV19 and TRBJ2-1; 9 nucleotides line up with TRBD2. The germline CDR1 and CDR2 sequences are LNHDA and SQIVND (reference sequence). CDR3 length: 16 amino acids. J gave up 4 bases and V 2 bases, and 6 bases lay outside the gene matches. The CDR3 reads CASSIQAGGVYNEQFF. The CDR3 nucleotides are TGTGCCAGTAGTATACAAGCGGGGGGAGTGTACAATGAGCAGTTCTTC.

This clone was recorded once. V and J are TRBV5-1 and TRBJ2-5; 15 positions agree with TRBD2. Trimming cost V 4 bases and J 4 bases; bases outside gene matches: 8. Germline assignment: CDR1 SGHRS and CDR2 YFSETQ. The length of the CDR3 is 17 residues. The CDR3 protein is CASSQMGLAGGIETQYF. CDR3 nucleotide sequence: TGCGCCAGCAGCCAAATGGGACTAGCGGGGGGAATAGAGACCCAGTACTTC.

CDR3 sequence (DNA): TGTGCCATCAGGGGAACAGGGACAATCTCCTACGAGCAGTACTTC. It translates to CAIRGTGTISYEQYF. The genes are TRBV10-3 and TRBJ2-7; possibly TRBD1 for D (6 bases). Germline lookup yields CDR1 ENHRY and CDR2 SYGVKD. The CDR3 has 15 residues. Trimming shortened V by 6 bases and J by 0 bases, and 15 bases separated the two germline ends.

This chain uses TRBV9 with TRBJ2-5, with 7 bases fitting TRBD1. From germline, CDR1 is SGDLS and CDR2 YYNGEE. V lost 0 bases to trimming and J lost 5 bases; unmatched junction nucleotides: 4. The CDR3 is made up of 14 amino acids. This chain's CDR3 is CASSVGSGGETQYF. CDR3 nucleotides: TGTGCCAGCAGCGTAGGGTCAGGGGGTGAGACCCAGTACTTC.

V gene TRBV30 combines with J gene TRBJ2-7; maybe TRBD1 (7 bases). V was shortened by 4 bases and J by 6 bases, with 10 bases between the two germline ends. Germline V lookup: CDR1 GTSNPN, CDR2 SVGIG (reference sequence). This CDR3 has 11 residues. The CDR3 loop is CAWTQGGEQYF. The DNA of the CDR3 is TGTGCCTGGACCCAGGGGGGCGAGCAGTACTTC.

The CDR3 loop is CASSQTPGQGIEQYF. CDR3 in DNA: TGCGCCAGCAGCCAAACACCGGGACAGGGTATCGAGCAGTACTTC. This chain connects TRBV4-1 to TRBJ2-7; TRBD1 matches at 9 bases. From germline, CDR1 is MGHRA and CDR2 YSYEKL. Unmatched junction bases numbered 8, after V lost 2 bases and J lost 6 bases. CDR3 length: 15 residues.

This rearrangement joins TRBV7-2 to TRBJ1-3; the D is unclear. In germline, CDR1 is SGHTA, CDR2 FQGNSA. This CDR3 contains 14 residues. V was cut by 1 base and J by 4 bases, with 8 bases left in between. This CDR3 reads CASSLGYSGNTIYF. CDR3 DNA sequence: TGTGCCAGCAGCTTAGGTTACAGCGGAAACACCATATATTTT.

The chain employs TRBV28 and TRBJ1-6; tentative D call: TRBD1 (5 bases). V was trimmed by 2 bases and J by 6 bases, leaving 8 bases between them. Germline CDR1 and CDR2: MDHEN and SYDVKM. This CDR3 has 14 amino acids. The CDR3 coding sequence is TGTGCCAGCAGTTTACTCGGGGGTAATTCACCCCTCCACTTT. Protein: CASSLLGGNSPLHF.

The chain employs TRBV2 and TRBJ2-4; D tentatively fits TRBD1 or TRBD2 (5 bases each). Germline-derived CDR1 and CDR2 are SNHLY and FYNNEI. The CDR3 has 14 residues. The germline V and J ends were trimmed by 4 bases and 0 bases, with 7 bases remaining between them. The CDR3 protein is CASSGGVAKNIQYF. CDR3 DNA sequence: TGTGCCAGCAGTGGAGGGGTAGCCAAAAACATTCAGTACTTC.

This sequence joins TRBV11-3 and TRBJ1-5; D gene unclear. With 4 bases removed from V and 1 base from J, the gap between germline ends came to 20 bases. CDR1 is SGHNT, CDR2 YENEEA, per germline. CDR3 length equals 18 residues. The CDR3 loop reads CASSSPERATYSNQPQHF. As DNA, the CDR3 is TGTGCCAGCAGCTCCCCTGAGAGGGCCACCTACAGCAATCAGCCCCAGCATTTT.

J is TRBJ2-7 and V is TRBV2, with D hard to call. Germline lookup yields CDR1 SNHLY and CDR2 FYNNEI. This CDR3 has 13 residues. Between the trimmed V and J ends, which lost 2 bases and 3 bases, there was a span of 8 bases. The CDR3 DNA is TGTGCCAGCAGTGAACGAATATTCTACGAGCAGTACTTC. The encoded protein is CASSERIFYEQYF.

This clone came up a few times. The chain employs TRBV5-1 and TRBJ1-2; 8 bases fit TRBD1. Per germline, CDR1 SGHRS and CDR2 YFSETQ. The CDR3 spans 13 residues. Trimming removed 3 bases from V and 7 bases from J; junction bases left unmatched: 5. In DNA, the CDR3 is TGCGCCAGCAGCTCCCAGGGGGCGCGTGGCTACACCTTC. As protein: CASSSQGARGYTF.

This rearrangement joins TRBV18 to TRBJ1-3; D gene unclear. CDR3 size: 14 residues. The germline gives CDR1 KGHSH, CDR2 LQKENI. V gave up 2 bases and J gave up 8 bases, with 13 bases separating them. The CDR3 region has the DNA TGTGCCAGCTCACCAGCATCCGGTGTTGACACCATATATTTT. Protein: CASSPASGVDTIYF.

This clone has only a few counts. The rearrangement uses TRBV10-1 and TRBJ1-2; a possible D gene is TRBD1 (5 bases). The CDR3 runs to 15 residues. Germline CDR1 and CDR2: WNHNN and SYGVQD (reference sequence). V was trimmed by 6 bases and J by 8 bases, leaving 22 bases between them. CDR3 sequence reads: CASRWGEGSERGYTF. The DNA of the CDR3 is TGCGCCAGCAGGTGGGGGGAGGGTTCGGAGCGCGGCTACACCTTC.

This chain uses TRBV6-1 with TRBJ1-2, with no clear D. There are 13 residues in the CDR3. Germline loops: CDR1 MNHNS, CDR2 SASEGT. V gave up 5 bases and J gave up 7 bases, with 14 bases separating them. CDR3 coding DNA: TGTGCCAGCAGTTCGACAACCCTGAGTGGCTACACCTTC. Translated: CASSSTTLSGYTF.